This T cell receptor beta chain originates from a study of shared clonotypes between healthy human individuals. As for this clone: As yet, its antigen is unknown.

Study results and caveats: The study generally estimated greater richness for naive than memory subsets. Across a handful of donors, naive CD4 shared 5% to 6.5%, naive CD8 around 4%, memory CD4 roughly 2.3%, memory CD8 0.4% to 0.5%.

The germline gives CDR1 MGHRA, CDR2 YSYEKL. The V end was cut by 1 base, the J end by 4 bases, with 14 bases between. This CDR3 comprises 15 residues. Here immunoSEQ multiplex PCR was the method, and the copy in TCRdb shows in-frame clones only, minus some. The data contain roughly 2.2 million clones, roughly 90% of them seen just once; the ten biggest clones take up 0.37%. The V gene is TRBV4-1, the J gene TRBJ2-7, with a weak D call TRBD1 (5 bases). This TCR was recovered from a man aged 18 to 29 in good health. Some clones in this sample may be carry-over from other donors' samples. Sequenced material: naive CD4+ T cells from PBMCs. Subset denoted: CD45RA+ positively selected. In DNA, the CDR3 is TGCGCCAGCAGCCAAGCAGGGATTGTAGGGTACGAGCAGTACTTC. As protein: CASSQAGIVGYEQYF.